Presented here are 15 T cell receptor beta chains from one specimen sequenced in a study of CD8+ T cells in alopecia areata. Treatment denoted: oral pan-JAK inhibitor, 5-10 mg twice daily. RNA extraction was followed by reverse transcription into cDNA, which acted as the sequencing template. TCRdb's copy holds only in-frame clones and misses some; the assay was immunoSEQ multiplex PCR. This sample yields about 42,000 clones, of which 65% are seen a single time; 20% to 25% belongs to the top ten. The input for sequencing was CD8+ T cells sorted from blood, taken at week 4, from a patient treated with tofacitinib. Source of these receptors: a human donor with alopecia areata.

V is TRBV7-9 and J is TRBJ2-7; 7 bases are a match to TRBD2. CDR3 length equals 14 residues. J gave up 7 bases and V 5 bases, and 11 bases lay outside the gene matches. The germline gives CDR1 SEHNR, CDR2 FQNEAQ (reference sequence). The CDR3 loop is CASSGRLALWEQYF. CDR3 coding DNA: TGTGCCAGCAGCGGACGACTAGCCCTCTGGGAGCAGTACTTC.

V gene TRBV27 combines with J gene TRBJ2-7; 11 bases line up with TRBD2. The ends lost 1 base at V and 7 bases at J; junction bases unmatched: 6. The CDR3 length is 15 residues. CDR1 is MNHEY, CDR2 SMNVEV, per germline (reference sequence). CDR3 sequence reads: CASSLFSGGAWEQYF. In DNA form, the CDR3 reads TGTGCCAGCAGTTTATTTAGCGGGGGGGCTTGGGAGCAGTACTTC.

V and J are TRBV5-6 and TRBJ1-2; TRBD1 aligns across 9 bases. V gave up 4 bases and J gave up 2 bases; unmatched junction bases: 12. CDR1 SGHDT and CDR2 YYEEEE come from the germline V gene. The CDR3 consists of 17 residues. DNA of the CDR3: TGTGCCAGCAGCCCGCGTGACAGGGGGTCCCTCAACTATGGCTACACCTTC. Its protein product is CASSPRDRGSLNYGYTF.

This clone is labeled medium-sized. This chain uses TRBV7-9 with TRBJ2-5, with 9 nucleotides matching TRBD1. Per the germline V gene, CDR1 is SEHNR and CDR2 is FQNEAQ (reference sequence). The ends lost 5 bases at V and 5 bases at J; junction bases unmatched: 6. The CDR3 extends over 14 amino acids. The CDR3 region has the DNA TGTGCCAGCAGCGAAACAGGGGGCGGCGAGACCCAGTACTTC. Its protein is CASSETGGGETQYF.

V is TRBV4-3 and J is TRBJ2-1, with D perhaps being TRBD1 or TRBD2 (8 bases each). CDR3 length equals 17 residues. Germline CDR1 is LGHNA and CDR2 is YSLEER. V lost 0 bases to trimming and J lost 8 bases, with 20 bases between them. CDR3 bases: TGCGCCAGCAGCCAAGAATTAGCGGGGACAGGTACCGATGAGCAGTTCTTC. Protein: CASSQELAGTGTDEQFF.

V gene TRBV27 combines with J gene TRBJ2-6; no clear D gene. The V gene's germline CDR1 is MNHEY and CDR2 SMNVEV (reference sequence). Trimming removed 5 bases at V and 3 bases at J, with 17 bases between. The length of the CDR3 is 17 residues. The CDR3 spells CASSPRVALFGANVLTF. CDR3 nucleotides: TGTGCCAGCAGTCCCCGAGTCGCGCTATTTGGGGCCAACGTCCTGACTTTC.

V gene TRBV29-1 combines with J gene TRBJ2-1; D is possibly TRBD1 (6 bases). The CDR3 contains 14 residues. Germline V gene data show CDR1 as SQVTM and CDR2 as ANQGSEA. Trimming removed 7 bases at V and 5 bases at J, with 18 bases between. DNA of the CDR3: TGCAGCGGAACTAGACAGGATTCGAACAATGAGCAGTTCTTC. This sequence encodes CSGTRQDSNNEQFF.

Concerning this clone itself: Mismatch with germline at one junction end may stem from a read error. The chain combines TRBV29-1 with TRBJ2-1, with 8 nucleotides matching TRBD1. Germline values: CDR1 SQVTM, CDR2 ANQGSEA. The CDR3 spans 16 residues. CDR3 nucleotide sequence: TGCAGCGTTGAAGATCGAAGGACAGGGTCCTCCAATGAGCAGTTCTTC. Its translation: CSVEDRRTGSSNEQFF.

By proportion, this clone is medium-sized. CDR3 in amino acids: CASSQSLANEQYF. The CDR3 DNA sequence: TGCGCCAGCAGCCAATCCTTGGCGAACGAGCAGTACTTC. The chain recombines TRBV4-3 with TRBJ2-7; no reliable D call. This CDR3 contains 13 residues. Deletions cut 2 bases from V and 5 bases from J, with 10 bases between. Germline V gene sequence: CDR1 LGHNA, CDR2 YSLEER.

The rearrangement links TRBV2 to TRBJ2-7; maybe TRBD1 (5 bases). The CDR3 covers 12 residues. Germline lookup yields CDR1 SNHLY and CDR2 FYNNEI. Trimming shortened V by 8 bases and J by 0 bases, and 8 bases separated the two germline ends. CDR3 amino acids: CASSQDSYEQYF. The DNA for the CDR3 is TGTGCCAGCTCACAGGACTCCTACGAGCAGTACTTC.

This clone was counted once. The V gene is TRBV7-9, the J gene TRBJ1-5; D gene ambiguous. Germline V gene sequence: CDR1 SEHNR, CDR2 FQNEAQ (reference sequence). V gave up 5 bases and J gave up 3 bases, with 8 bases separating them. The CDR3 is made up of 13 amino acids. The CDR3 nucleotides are TGTGCCAGCAGCGCGGATACCAATCAGCCCCAGCATTTT. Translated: CASSADTNQPQHF.

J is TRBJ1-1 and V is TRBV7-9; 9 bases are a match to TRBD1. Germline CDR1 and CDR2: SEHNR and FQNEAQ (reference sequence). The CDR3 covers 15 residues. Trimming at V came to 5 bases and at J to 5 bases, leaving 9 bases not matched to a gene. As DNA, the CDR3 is TGTGCCAGCAGCCCGACGGACAGGGGTGAAACTGAAGCTTTCTTT. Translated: CASSPTDRGETEAFF.

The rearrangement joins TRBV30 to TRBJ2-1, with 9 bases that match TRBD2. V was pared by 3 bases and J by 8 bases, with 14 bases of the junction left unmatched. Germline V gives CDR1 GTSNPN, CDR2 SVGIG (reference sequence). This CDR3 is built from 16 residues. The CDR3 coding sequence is TGTGCCTGGAGCGGCGGCGGAGCGGGGGGCCCCGATGAGCAGTTCTTC. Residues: CAWSGGGAGGPDEQFF.

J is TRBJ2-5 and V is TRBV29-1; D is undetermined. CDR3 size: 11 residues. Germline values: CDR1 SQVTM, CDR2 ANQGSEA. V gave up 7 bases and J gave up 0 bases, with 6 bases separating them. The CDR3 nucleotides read TGCAGCGCCCTTCACCAAGAGACCCAGTACTTC. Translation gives CSALHQETQYF.

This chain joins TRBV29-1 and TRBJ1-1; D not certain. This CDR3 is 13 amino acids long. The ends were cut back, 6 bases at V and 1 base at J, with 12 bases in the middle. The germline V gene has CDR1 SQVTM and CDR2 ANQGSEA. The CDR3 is CSVPALKNTEAFF. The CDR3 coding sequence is TGCAGCGTGCCGGCCCTAAAGAACACTGAAGCTTTCTTT.